Listed below are T cell receptor beta chains from one sample, sequenced in a study of PD-1 blockade in classical Hodgkin lymphoma. TCRdb's table, derived via immunoSEQ multiplex PCR, lists solely in-frame clones and lacks some. The sample holds some 38,000 clones, 76% seen once. This specimen was peripheral blood mononuclear cells (PBMCs), taken before the second cycle of nivolumab. The receptor set was obtained from a human donor with classical Hodgkin lymphoma. CDR3s include the opening cysteine and the closing phenylalanine or tryptophan. The D gene is left open where the match is weak. Clone size is stated in some rows and not others, as once, few, many or a class when expanded.

clone size: -
D gene: TRBD1
V gene: TRBV19
J gene: TRBJ1-2
CDR3 protein: CASSAHTGAKGYTF
CDR3 DNA: TGTGCCAGTAGTGCCCATACAGGGGCCAAGGGCTACACCTTC

clone size: -
D gene: -
V gene: TRBV25-1
J gene: TRBJ2-2
CDR3 protein: CASSESRTANTGELFF
CDR3 DNA: TGTGCCAGCAGTGAATCTCGGACAGCGAACACCGGGGAGCTGTTTTTT

clone size: -
D gene: -
V gene: TRBV7-2
J gene: TRBJ1-5
CDR3 protein: CASSLVNQPQHF
CDR3 DNA: TGTGCCAGCAGCTTAGTCAATCAGCCCCAGCATTTT

clone size: -
D gene: TRBD2
V gene: TRBV27
J gene: TRBJ2-7
CDR3 protein: CASWTLAGGTYEQYF
CDR3 DNA: TGTGCCAGCTGGACCCTAGCGGGGGGGACCTACGAGCAGTACTTC

clone size: few
D gene: -
V gene: TRBV5-4
J gene: TRBJ2-1
CDR3 protein: CASSLAENRGGNEQFF
CDR3 DNA: TGTGCCAGCAGCTTGGCCGAAAACAGGGGAGGCAATGAGCAGTTCTTC

clone size: -
D gene: -
V gene: TRBV19
J gene: TRBJ2-3
CDR3 protein: CASSPGPRGTQYF
CDR3 DNA: TGTGCCAGCTCCCCGGGCCCCCGGGGTACGCAGTATTTT

clone size: -
D gene: -
V gene: TRBV12-2
J gene: TRBJ1-6
CDR3 protein: CASRSFRDRNSPLHF
CDR3 DNA: TGTGCAAGTCGCTCCTTTAGAGACCGAAATTCACCCCTCCACTTT

clone size: -
D gene: TRBD1
V gene: TRBV6-5
J gene: TRBJ2-5
CDR3 protein: CASRKGAHETQYF
CDR3 DNA: TGTGCCAGCAGAAAGGGGGCCCACGAGACCCAGTACTTC

clone size: -
D gene: -
V gene: TRBV5-4
J gene: TRBJ1-3
CDR3 protein: CASSLDSMAGNTIYF
CDR3 DNA: TGTGCCAGCAGCTTGGACAGCATGGCTGGAAACACCATATATTTT

clone size: -
D gene: -
V gene: TRBV19
J gene: TRBJ2-1
CDR3 protein: CASSMEQGPHNEQFF
CDR3 DNA: TGTGCCAGTAGTATGGAGCAAGGCCCCCACAATGAGCAGTTCTTC

clone size: -
D gene: -
V gene: TRBV9
J gene: TRBJ2-1
CDR3 protein: CASTTTKGGAYNEQFF
CDR3 DNA: TGTGCCAGCACCACCACGAAGGGGGGGGCTTACAATGAGCAGTTCTTC

clone size: -
D gene: -
V gene: TRBV4-1
J gene: TRBJ2-7
CDR3 protein: CASSHLDRSYEQYF
CDR3 DNA: TGCGCCAGCAGCCACCTTGACAGGTCCTACGAGCAGTACTTC

clone size: -
D gene: -
V gene: TRBV4-3
J gene: TRBJ2-3
CDR3 protein: CASSQGLGGAGTDTQYF
CDR3 DNA: TGCGCCAGCAGCCAAGGGCTGGGGGGGGCTGGCACAGATACGCAGTATTTT

clone size: -
D gene: -
V gene: TRBV19
J gene: TRBJ1-4
CDR3 protein: CASSTNYGEKLFF
CDR3 DNA: TGTGCCAGTAGTACCAATTACGGTGAAAAACTGTTTTTT

clone size: -
D gene: TRBD1
V gene: TRBV2
J gene: TRBJ1-2
CDR3 protein: CASSEVALGGLYNYGYTF
CDR3 DNA: TGTGCCAGCAGTGAGGTGGCCCTAGGGGGCCTATATAACTATGGCTACACCTTC

clone size: -
D gene: -
V gene: TRBV2
J gene: TRBJ2-7
CDR3 protein: CASSTYEQYF
CDR3 DNA: TGTGCCAGCAGTACGTACGAGCAGTACTTC

clone size: -
D gene: -
V gene: TRBV2
J gene: TRBJ1-3
CDR3 protein: CASSPRASGNTIYF
CDR3 DNA: TGTGCCAGCAGCCCTAGGGCCTCTGGAAACACCATATATTTT

clone size: -
D gene: TRBD1
V gene: TRBV5-1
J gene: TRBJ2-1
CDR3 protein: CASSLWNLGTGGEGQFF
CDR3 DNA: TGCGCCAGCAGCTTATGGAACTTAGGGACAGGGGGAGAGGGGCAGTTCTTC

clone size: -
D gene: -
V gene: TRBV6-5
J gene: TRBJ2-7
CDR3 protein: CASSYSNHEQYF
CDR3 DNA: TGTGCCAGCAGTTACTCGAACCATGAGCAGTACTTC

clone size: once
D gene: -
V gene: TRBV25-1
J gene: TRBJ1-1
CDR3 protein: CASIPGHLNTEAFF
CDR3 DNA: TGTGCCAGTATTCCGGGACATTTGAACACTGAAGCTTTCTTT

clone size: -
D gene: -
V gene: TRBV5-6
J gene: TRBJ1-2
CDR3 protein: CASACRKTYGYTF
CDR3 DNA: TGTGCCAGCGCGTGTCGAAAGACCTATGGCTACACCTTC

clone size: -
D gene: -
V gene: TRBV4-3
J gene: TRBJ2-7
CDR3 protein: CASSHLPNAYSYEQYF
CDR3 DNA: TGCGCCAGCAGCCATCTCCCTAATGCCTACTCCTACGAGCAGTACTTC

clone size: -
D gene: -
V gene: TRBV18
J gene: TRBJ1-2
CDR3 protein: CASSPPSRVYGYTF
CDR3 DNA: TGTGCCAGCTCACCACCGAGTAGGGTTTATGGCTACACCTTC

clone size: -
D gene: TRBD2
V gene: TRBV5-4
J gene: TRBJ2-3
CDR3 protein: CASSLGAGGNTDTQYF
CDR3 DNA: TGTGCCAGCAGCCTTGGAGCGGGGGGGAACACAGATACGCAGTATTTT

clone size: -
D gene: -
V gene: TRBV4-2
J gene: TRBJ2-7
CDR3 protein: CASSQDSDGLYEQYF
CDR3 DNA: TGTGCCAGCAGCCAAGATTCAGATGGGCTCTACGAGCAGTACTTC

clone size: -
D gene: -
V gene: TRBV7-8
J gene: TRBJ1-6
CDR3 protein: CASSLEARNSPLHF
CDR3 DNA: TGTGCCAGCAGCTTAGAGGCACGGAATTCACCCCTCCACTTT

clone size: few
D gene: TRBD2
V gene: TRBV11-2
J gene: TRBJ2-1
CDR3 protein: CASSLSSGGYNEQFF
CDR3 DNA: TGTGCCAGCAGCTTATCTAGCGGGGGTTACAATGAGCAGTTCTTC

clone size: -
D gene: -
V gene: TRBV11-1
J gene: TRBJ2-3
CDR3 protein: CASSSVGGLGQYF
CDR3 DNA: TGTGCCAGCAGCTCCGTTGGCGGTCTAGGGCAGTATTTT

clone size: once
D gene: TRBD2
V gene: TRBV5-6
J gene: TRBJ2-5
CDR3 protein: CASSLREGGETQYF
CDR3 DNA: TGTGCCAGCAGCTTGAGGGAGGGAGGGGAGACCCAGTACTTC

clone size: -
D gene: -
V gene: TRBV6-5
J gene: TRBJ2-5
CDR3 protein: CASSSAGTQYF
CDR3 DNA: TGTGCCAGCAGTTCCGCCGGGACCCAGTACTTC

clone size: -
D gene: TRBD2
V gene: TRBV25-1
J gene: TRBJ2-5
CDR3 protein: CASSDYGATSAQETQYF
CDR3 DNA: TGTGCCAGCAGTGACTACGGAGCGACTAGCGCCCAAGAGACCCAGTACTTC

clone size: few
D gene: -
V gene: TRBV6-1
J gene: TRBJ1-2
CDR3 protein: CASSPPGAVYGYTF
CDR3 DNA: TGTGCCAGCAGTCCCCCAGGGGCAGTCTATGGCTACACCTTC

clone size: -
D gene: -
V gene: TRBV10-3
J gene: TRBJ1-1
CDR3 protein: CAIRNQEGLEAFF
CDR3 DNA: TGTGCCATCAGGAATCAGGAGGGTCTTGAAGCTTTCTTT

clone size: few
D gene: -
V gene: TRBV2
J gene: TRBJ2-5
CDR3 protein: CASSFETQYF
CDR3 DNA: TGTGCCAGCAGTTTTGAGACCCAGTACTTC

clone size: -
D gene: -
V gene: TRBV10-1
J gene: TRBJ2-5
CDR3 protein: CASSEGSHRETQYF
CDR3 DNA: TGCGCCAGCAGTGAAGGATCACACCGAGAGACCCAGTACTTC

clone size: -
D gene: -
V gene: TRBV13
J gene: TRBJ1-2
CDR3 protein: CASSEGRIYGYTF
CDR3 DNA: TGTGCCAGCAGCGAGGGACGGATCTATGGCTACACCTTC

clone size: -
D gene: -
V gene: TRBV15
J gene: TRBJ1-3
CDR3 protein: CATSSPFAGAGNTIYF
CDR3 DNA: TGTGCCACCAGCAGTCCTTTTGCGGGGGCTGGAAACACCATATATTTT

clone size: -
D gene: -
V gene: TRBV18
J gene: TRBJ2-1
CDR3 protein: CASSPPNQGNEQFF
CDR3 DNA: TGTGCCAGCTCACCACCCAACCAGGGGAATGAGCAGTTCTTC

clone size: -
D gene: -
V gene: TRBV6-6
J gene: TRBJ2-7
CDR3 protein: CASTPTVSYEQYF
CDR3 DNA: TGTGCCAGCACCCCGACAGTCTCCTACGAGCAGTACTTC

clone size: -
D gene: -
V gene: TRBV18
J gene: TRBJ2-5
CDR3 protein: CASSPRQQETQYF
CDR3 DNA: TGTGCCAGCTCACCACGGCAGCAAGAGACCCAGTACTTC

clone size: -
D gene: -
V gene: TRBV12-5
J gene: TRBJ2-5
CDR3 protein: CASGSWGETQYF
CDR3 DNA: TGTGCTAGTGGTTCGTGGGGGGAGACCCAGTACTTC

clone size: -
D gene: -
V gene: TRBV4-2
J gene: TRBJ2-3
CDR3 protein: CASSQEGGEDTQYF
CDR3 DNA: TGTGCCAGCAGCCAAGAGGGGGGCGAAGATACGCAGTATTTT

clone size: -
D gene: -
V gene: TRBV1
J gene: TRBJ1-6
CDR3 protein: CTSSRLNSWSSYNSPLHF
CDR3 DNA: TGCACCAGCAGCCGGCTTAACTCCTGGAGCTCCTATAATTCACCCCTCCACTTT

clone size: -
D gene: TRBD1
V gene: TRBV5-4
J gene: TRBJ2-1
CDR3 protein: CASRRNTGVAEQFF
CDR3 DNA: TGTGCCAGCAGACGAAATACAGGGGTGGCTGAGCAGTTCTTC

clone size: -
D gene: TRBD1
V gene: TRBV4-3
J gene: TRBJ1-4
CDR3 protein: CASAPFGQGATNEKLFF
CDR3 DNA: TGCGCCAGCGCTCCTTTTGGACAGGGGGCAACTAATGAAAAACTGTTTTTT

clone size: -
D gene: TRBD1
V gene: TRBV2
J gene: TRBJ1-6
CDR3 protein: CATGRGRSPLHF
CDR3 DNA: TGTGCCACGGGGAGGGGGCGATCACCCCTCCACTTT

clone size: few
D gene: TRBD1
V gene: TRBV19
J gene: TRBJ1-5
CDR3 protein: CASRQGGGIQPQHF
CDR3 DNA: TGTGCCAGTCGACAGGGTGGTGGGATTCAGCCCCAGCATTTT

clone size: -
D gene: TRBD1
V gene: TRBV7-9
J gene: TRBJ1-3
CDR3 protein: CASSFGQGSGNTIYF
CDR3 DNA: TGTGCCAGCAGCTTCGGACAGGGGTCTGGAAACACCATATATTTT

clone size: -
D gene: TRBD1
V gene: TRBV5-1
J gene: TRBJ2-7
CDR3 protein: CASSLSPTGAYEQYF
CDR3 DNA: TGCGCCAGCAGCTTGAGCCCGACAGGGGCCTACGAGCAGTACTTC

clone size: -
D gene: TRBD2
V gene: TRBV7-3
J gene: TRBJ2-5
CDR3 protein: CASSSSSGLQETQYF
CDR3 DNA: TGTGCCAGCAGCTCCTCTAGCGGGCTGCAAGAGACCCAGTACTTC

clone size: -
D gene: TRBD2
V gene: TRBV28
J gene: TRBJ2-3
CDR3 protein: CASSSGRATDTQYF
CDR3 DNA: TGTGCCAGCAGCTCGGGGAGGGCCACAGATACGCAGTATTTT

clone size: -
D gene: TRBD1
V gene: TRBV5-4
J gene: TRBJ1-2
CDR3 protein: CASSTRTGGNYGYTF
CDR3 DNA: TGTGCCAGCAGCACCCGGACAGGGGGGAACTATGGCTACACCTTC

clone size: -
D gene: TRBD1
V gene: TRBV6-5
J gene: TRBJ2-7
CDR3 protein: CASSYSIGTGGPEQYF
CDR3 DNA: TGTGCCAGCAGTTACTCGATAGGGACAGGGGGTCCCGAGCAGTACTTC

clone size: -
D gene: -
V gene: TRBV7-2
J gene: TRBJ2-6
CDR3 protein: CASSFTPSGANVLTF
CDR3 DNA: TGTGCCAGCAGCTTTACCCCCTCTGGGGCCAACGTCCTGACTTTC

clone size: -
D gene: TRBD1
V gene: TRBV6-1
J gene: TRBJ2-5
CDR3 protein: CASSEEDRVLETQYF
CDR3 DNA: TGTGCCAGCAGTGAAGAGGACAGGGTACTGGAGACCCAGTACTTC